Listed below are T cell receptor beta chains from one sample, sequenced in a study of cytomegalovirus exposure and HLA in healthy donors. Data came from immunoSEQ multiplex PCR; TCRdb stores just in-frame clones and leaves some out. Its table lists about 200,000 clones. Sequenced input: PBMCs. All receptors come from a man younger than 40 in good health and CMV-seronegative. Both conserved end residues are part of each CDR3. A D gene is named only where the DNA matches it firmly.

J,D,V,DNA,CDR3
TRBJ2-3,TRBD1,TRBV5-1,TGCGCCAGCAGCGGGGACAGGGGCGCAGATACGCAGTATTTT,CASSGDRGADTQYF
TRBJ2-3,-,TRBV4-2,TGTGCCAGCAGTAAAGGAACGGGGAACCCCTCAGATACGCAGTATTTT,CASSKGTGNPSDTQYF
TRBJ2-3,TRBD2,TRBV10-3,TGTGCCATCAGTGAGGGACTAGCGGGCCCAGATACGCAGTATTTT,CAISEGLAGPDTQYF
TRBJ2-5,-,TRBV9,TGTGCCAGCAGCGTAGCAGGGGGACTAGAAGGAGAGACCCAGTACTTC,CASSVAGGLEGETQYF
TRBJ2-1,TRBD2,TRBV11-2,TGTGCCAGCAGCACACTACTAGCGGGGGGCTACAATGAGCAGTTCTTC,CASSTLLAGGYNEQFF
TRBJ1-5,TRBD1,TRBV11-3,TGTGCCAGCAGCCTATCGACAGGGAGCCAGCCCCAGCATTTT,CASSLSTGSQPQHF
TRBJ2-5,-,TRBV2,TGTGCCAGCAGCCAAGGCGGGGACTTAAAAGAGACCCAGTACTTC,CASSQGGDLKETQYF
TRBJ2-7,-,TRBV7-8,TGTGCCAGCAGCGGCGTTGAGGGAGAGCAGTACTTC,CASSGVEGEQYF
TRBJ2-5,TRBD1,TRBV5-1,TGCGCCAGCAGCGGTAACAGGGGGCAGACCCAGTACTTC,CASSGNRGQTQYF
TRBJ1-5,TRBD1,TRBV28,TGTGCCAGCAGATATGGGACAGTTTATAGCAATCAGCCCCAGCATTTT,CASRYGTVYSNQPQHF
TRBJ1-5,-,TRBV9,TGTGCCAGCAGCCCCCAGGTAAATCAGCCCCAGCATTTT,CASSPQVNQPQHF
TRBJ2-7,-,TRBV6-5,TGTGCCAGCAGTTACTTGACAGGTCTCGGACACGAGCAGTACTTC,CASSYLTGLGHEQYF
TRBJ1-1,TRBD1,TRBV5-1,TGCGCCAGCAGTCAATTTCGGACCGGGACAGGGGTCACTGAAGCTTTCTTT,CASSQFRTGTGVTEAFF
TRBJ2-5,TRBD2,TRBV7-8,TGTGCCAGCAGCTTAGGGGGAGGACTAGCGGGTTTTGTGACCCAGTACTTC,CASSLGGGLAGFVTQYF
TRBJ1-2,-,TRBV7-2,TGTGCCAGCAGCTTAGTGGATACAGGGCACTATGGCTACACCTTC,CASSLVDTGHYGYTF
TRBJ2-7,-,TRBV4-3,TGCGCCAGCAGCCAAGAAGGGGGAACCTACGAGCAGTACTTC,CASSQEGGTYEQYF
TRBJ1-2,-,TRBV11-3,TGTGCCAGCAGCTTAGAGCGGTATGGCTACACCTTC,CASSLERYGYTF
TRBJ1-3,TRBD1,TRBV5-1,TGCGCCAGCAGCTTGGCCGGGGACAGTTCTGGAAACACCATATATTTT,CASSLAGDSSGNTIYF
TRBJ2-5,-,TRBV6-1,TGTGCCTCATCAGGTGGGGGCGTCGAGACCCAGTACTTC,CASSGGGVETQYF
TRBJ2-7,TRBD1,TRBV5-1,TGCGCCAGCAGCCCGGGACAGGGACTCTACGAGCAGTACTTC,CASSPGQGLYEQYF
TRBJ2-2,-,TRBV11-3,TGTGCCAGCAGCCCCGGGACTAACACCGGGGAGCTGTTTTTT,CASSPGTNTGELFF
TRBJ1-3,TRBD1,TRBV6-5,TGTGCCAGCAGAAACCGGGACAGTCGAAACACCATATATTTT,CASRNRDSRNTIYF
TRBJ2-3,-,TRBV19,TGTGCCAGTAGTGAGTCGGTAGTAGATACGCAGTATTTT,CASSESVVDTQYF
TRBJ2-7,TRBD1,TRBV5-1,TGCGCCAGCAGCTTGGTACAGGGGGCGCGCGAGCAGTACTTC,CASSLVQGAREQYF
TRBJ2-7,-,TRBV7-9,TGTGCCAGCACCCCCAGGGGCTACGAGCAGTACTTC,CASTPRGYEQYF
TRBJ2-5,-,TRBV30,TGTGCCTGGGGTCTTCGGGAGACCCAGTACTTC,CAWGLRETQYF
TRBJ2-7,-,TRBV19,TGTGCCAGTAATAACCAGGGCTCCACGCCTCCCTACGAGCAGTACTTC,CASNNQGSTPPYEQYF
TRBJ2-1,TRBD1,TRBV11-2,TGTGCCAGCAGCTTCGGGACAGGGATAAATGAGCAGTTCTTC,CASSFGTGINEQFF
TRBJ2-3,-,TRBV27,TGTGCCAGCAGTTTCTCCTCCTGGATAGCGGCTAGCACAGATACGCAGTATTTT,CASSFSSWIAASTDTQYF
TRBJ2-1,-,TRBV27,TGTGCCAGCAGTTTTACAGATTACTACAATGAGCAGTTCTTC,CASSFTDYYNEQFF
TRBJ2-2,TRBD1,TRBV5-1,TGCGCCAGCGGCTTACAGGGGGCAAACACCGGGGAGCTGTTTTTT,CASGLQGANTGELFF
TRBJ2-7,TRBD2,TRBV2,TGTGCCAGCAGGGGGACTAGCGGGGGGCCCTACGAGCAGTACTTC,CASRGTSGGPYEQYF
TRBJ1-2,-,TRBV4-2,TGTGCCAGCAGCCAATCTGGACAGACTAACTATGGCTACACCTTC,CASSQSGQTNYGYTF
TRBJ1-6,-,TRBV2,TGTGCCAGCAGTGTTGGGAGGGTTAATAATTCACCCCTCCACTTT,CASSVGRVNNSPLHF
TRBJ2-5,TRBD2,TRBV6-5,TGTGCCAGCAGTTCTTGGCGGGAGGGTGGGGAGACCCAGTACTTC,CASSSWREGGETQYF
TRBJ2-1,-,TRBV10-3,TGTGCCATCAGTGAGGAAGTTGAAGGGGGAAATCTCTTC,CAISEEVEGGNLF
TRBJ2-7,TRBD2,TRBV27,TGTGCCAGCAGTTTATTGGGGACTAGCGGTTTAAAGGGATACGAGCAGTACTTC,CASSLLGTSGLKGYEQYF
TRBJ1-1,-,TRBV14,TGTGCCAGCAGCCACCTGGGGGGGGCTGAAGCTTTCTTT,CASSHLGGAEAFF
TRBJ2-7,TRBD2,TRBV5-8,TGTGCCAGCAGCTCCGGGACTAGCGGATATCTCTCCTACGAGCAGTACTTC,CASSSGTSGYLSYEQYF
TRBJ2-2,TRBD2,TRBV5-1,TGCGCCAGCGCACGGGAGGGCACCGGGGAGCTGTTTTTT,CASAREGTGELFF
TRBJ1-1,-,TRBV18,TGTGCCAGCTCACCACCGACAGTCAGTGCCATTGAAGCTTTCTTT,CASSPPTVSAIEAFF
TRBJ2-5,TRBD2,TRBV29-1,TGCAGCGTCGCGCTAGCGTTGGGGGGGGAGACCCAGTACTTC,CSVALALGGETQYF
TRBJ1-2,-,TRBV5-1,TGCGCCAGCAGCTCCCCCCCGGGACAAGGAAATTATGGCTACACCTTC,CASSSPPGQGNYGYTF
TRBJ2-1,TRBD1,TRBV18,TGTGCCAGCTCACCCGGGACAGGGGGATACAATGAGCAGTTCTTC,CASSPGTGGYNEQFF
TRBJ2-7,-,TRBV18,TGTGCCAGCTCACGGGAGTCTTTCTCCTACGAGCAGTACTTC,CASSRESFSYEQYF
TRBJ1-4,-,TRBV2,TGTGCCAGCCACAGGGATGAAAAACTGTTTTTT,CASHRDEKLFF
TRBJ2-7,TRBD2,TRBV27,TGTGCCAGCAGTTTAGCGGTCTCGGAGGCGGGGGGTTCCTACGAGCAGTACTTC,CASSLAVSEAGGSYEQYF